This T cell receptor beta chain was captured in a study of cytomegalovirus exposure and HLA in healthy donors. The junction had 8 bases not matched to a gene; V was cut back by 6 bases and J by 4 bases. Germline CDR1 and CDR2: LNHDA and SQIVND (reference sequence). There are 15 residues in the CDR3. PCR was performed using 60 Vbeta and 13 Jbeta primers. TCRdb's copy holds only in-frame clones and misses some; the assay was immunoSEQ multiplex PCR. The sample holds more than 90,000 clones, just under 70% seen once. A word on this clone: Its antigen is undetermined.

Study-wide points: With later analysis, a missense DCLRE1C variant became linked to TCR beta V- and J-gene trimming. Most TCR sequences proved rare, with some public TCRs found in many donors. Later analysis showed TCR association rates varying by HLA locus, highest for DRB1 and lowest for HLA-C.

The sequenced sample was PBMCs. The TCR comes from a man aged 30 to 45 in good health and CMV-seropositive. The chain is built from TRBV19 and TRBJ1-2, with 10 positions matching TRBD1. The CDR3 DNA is TGTGCCAGTAGCCACGGGGGGGACAGGGGCTATGGCTACACCTTC. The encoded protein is CASSHGGDRGYGYTF.